A single sample gave rise to the 5 T cell receptor beta chains below, sequenced in a study of cytomegalovirus exposure and HLA in healthy donors. Vbeta (60) and Jbeta (13) primers were used in the PCR. Produced via immunoSEQ multiplex PCR; TCRdb's table is partial and in-frame only. The sample totals 60,000 to 75,000 clones. The specimen sequenced was PBMCs. The receptors were gathered from a woman in her twenties or thirties in good health and CMV-seronegative.

This rearrangement joins TRBV6-1 to TRBJ1-2; 7 bases fit TRBD1. The CDR3 consists of 13 residues. V dropped 4 bases and J dropped 7; count of bases not matched to a gene: 6. Per germline, CDR1 MNHNS and CDR2 SASEGT. The CDR3: CASSANRDSGYTF. Written as DNA, the CDR3 is TGTGCCAGCAGTGCGAACCGGGACAGTGGCTACACCTTC.

The J gene is TRBJ1-1, the V gene TRBV7-6; 7 bases fit TRBD1. Germline V gives CDR1 SGHVS, CDR2 FNYEAQ. The length of the CDR3 is 12 residues. The DNA for the CDR3 is TGTGCTACTGGACAGGCGAACACTGAAGCTTTCTTT. The encoded protein is CATGQANTEAFF.

The chain employs TRBV18 and TRBJ1-1, with TRBD1 matching over 11 bases. CDR3 length: 19 amino acids. Trimming took 4 bases from V and 0 from J; bases not matched to a gene: 13. Germline V lookup: CDR1 KGHSH, CDR2 LQKENI. CDR3 residues: CASSLLVWGQGGMNTEAFF. CDR3 bases: TGTGCCAGCTCACTCCTGGTGTGGGGACAGGGGGGGATGAACACTGAAGCTTTCTTT. The full variable domain, its missing parts supplied by reference TRBV18 and TRBJ1-1, is NAGVMQNPRHLVRRRGQEARLRCSPMKGHSHVYWYRQLPEEGLKFMVYLQKENIIDESGMPKERFSAEFPKEGPSILRIQQVVRGDSAAYFCASSLLVWGQGGMNTEAFFGQGTRLTVV.

The chain combines TRBV18 with TRBJ1-6; D ambiguous. The CDR3 sequence is 13 residues long. V was pared by 2 bases and J by 9 bases, with 8 bases between. CDR1 and CDR2 from the germline V gene are KGHSH and LQKENI. DNA for the CDR3: TGTGCCAGCTCACCAGTAGATGGTTCACCCCTCCACTTT. Amino acids: CASSPVDGSPLHF.

As DNA, the CDR3 is TGTGCCAGCAGCTTAGAGACAGGGAGGAACGAGCAGTACTTC. Residues: CASSLETGRNEQYF. The V call is TRBV13, the J call TRBJ2-7, with a tentative D call TRBD1 (7 bases). This CDR3 has 14 amino acids. Looked up from germline, CDR1 is PRHDT and CDR2 is FYEKMQ (reference sequence). The V gene lost 1 base and the J gene lost 5 bases, with 12 bases spanning the gap. Together with reference TRBV13 and TRBJ2-7, the CDR3 gives the full variable domain: AAGVIQSPRHLIKEKRETATLKCYPIPRHDTVYWYQQGPGQDPQFLISFYEKMQSDKGSIPDRFSAQQFSDYHSELNMSSLELGDSALYFCASSLETGRNEQYFGPGTRLTVT.